The 5 T cell receptor beta chains below come from one sample, sequenced in a study of blood T cell repertoires in COVID-19. Profiled with immunoSEQ multiplex PCR; TCRdb holds only in-frame clones, not every one. There are around 140,000 clones in the sample; about 89% occur only once, and about 3.2% lies in the top ten. The sample taken for sequencing was peripheral blood. The receptors derive from a man aged 55 to 69 with active or convalescent COVID-19.

CDR3 DNA: TGTGCCTGGAGTGTAATCAGGGGTCACACTGAAGCTTTCTTT. Its translation is CAWSVIRGHTEAFF. The rearrangement links TRBV30 to TRBJ1-1, with TRBD1 as a possible D gene (6 bases). V lost 0 bases to trimming and J lost 3 bases, with 11 bases between them. In germline, CDR1 is GTSNPN, CDR2 SVGIG (reference sequence). The CDR3 runs 14 residues.

The chain uses TRBV2 and TRBJ1-1; the D gene is possibly TRBD1 (5 bases). This CDR3 is 14 amino acids long. Between the trimmed V and J ends, which lost 7 bases and 2 bases, there was a span of 14 bases. CDR1 and CDR2 (germline): SNHLY, FYNNEI. CDR3 DNA: TGTGCCAGCATTTTACAGGCCCCCAACACTGAAGCTTTCTTT. It translates to CASILQAPNTEAFF.

The J gene is TRBJ2-1, the V gene TRBV7-3; 8 bases are shared with TRBD1. Germline V lookup: CDR1 SGHTA, CDR2 FQGTGA. Trimming took 4 bases from V and 7 from J; bases not matched to a gene: 6. The CDR3 sequence is 14 residues long. CDR3 in DNA: TGTGCCAGCAGCTCCCAGGGGGCTCAAAATGAGCAGTTCTTC. Its translation is CASSSQGAQNEQFF.

This chain links TRBV24-1 with TRBJ2-1; 8 bases fit TRBD2. Per germline, CDR1 KGHDR and CDR2 SFDVKD. V lost 1 base to trimming and J lost 6 bases; unmatched junction nucleotides: 10. The CDR3 consists of 17 residues. In DNA form, the CDR3 reads TGTGCCACCAGTGATTTTAGTCCTAGCGGGTTCCTCAATGAGCAGTTCTTC. Translating it yields CATSDFSPSGFLNEQFF.

This clone was picked up a small number of times. CDR3 sequence (DNA): TGTGCCAGCAGCCTTGTAGGCGGGGCCCATCAGCCCCAGCATTTT. Its protein is CASSLVGGAHQPQHF. The gene calls are TRBV28 and TRBJ1-5; tentatively, D is TRBD1 (5 bases). Germline V CDR1 and CDR2: MDHEN, SYDVKM. Trimming cost V 6 bases and J 5 bases, with 17 bases left between them. This CDR3 contains 15 residues.